This record concerns one T cell receptor (beta chain) sequence. This specimen comes from a study of blood T cell repertoires in COVID-19. Study in general: Samples representing acute and convalescent COVID-19 were sourced from the United States, Italy and Spain. T cells, B-cell-depleted T cells, or PBMCs provided the cDNA or gDNA that served as material.

The junction had 10 bases not matched to a gene; V was cut back by 7 bases and J by 4 bases. CDR3 length: 15 amino acids. Looked up from germline, CDR1 is MNHEY and CDR2 is SVGEGT. Clones were read by immunoSEQ multiplex PCR, and TCRdb kept only the in-frame ones, dropping some. The sample includes just over 650,000 clones, over 80% of them seen just once. The material sequenced was peripheral blood. V usage is TRBV6-2 or TRBV6-3 and J usage is TRBJ2-3; 8 bases align to TRBD2. The TCR originated in a young woman with acute or convalescent COVID-19. The CDR3 DNA follows: TGTGCCAGCACCCCAACGACTAGCGTGGCAGATACGCAGTATTTT. Its protein is CASTPTTSVADTQYF.